A single sample is the source of the 20 T cell receptor beta chains below, sequenced in a study of cytotoxic CD8 clonotypes in ibrutinib-treated CLL. The assay was immunoSEQ multiplex PCR, and TCRdb's table has in-frame clones only and misses some. The sample lists fewer than 25,000 clones, approximately 72% seen once, with around 7.7% in the top ten. Sequencing used PBMCs, obtained before ibrutinib treatment. All receptors derive from a human donor with chronic lymphocytic leukemia.

In its sample, this clone was seen once. The rearrangement uses TRBV10-3 and TRBJ2-3; D is perhaps TRBD2 (7 bases). Trimming left V 3 bases short and J 6 bases short, with 13 bases between. This CDR3 comprises 14 residues. CDR1 ENHRY and CDR2 SYGVKD come from the germline V gene. Written as DNA, the CDR3 is TGTGCCATCAGTGAAGGGGGGGGGCTTGATACGCAGTATTTT. Amino acids: CAISEGGGLDTQYF.

This clone was recorded only once. The chain has TRBV11-2 and TRBJ1-1; 7 nucleotides align to TRBD1. CDR1 and CDR2 (germline): SGHAT, FQNNGV. J gave up 0 bases and V 1 base, and 5 bases lay outside the gene matches. This CDR3 is built from 16 residues. The CDR3 reads CASSLGGTAMNTEAFF. DNA of the CDR3: TGTGCCAGCAGCTTAGGAGGGACAGCAATGAACACTGAAGCTTTCTTT.

This chain joins TRBV9 and TRBJ1-3; D unclear. Germline loops: CDR1 SGDLS, CDR2 YYNGEE. Trimming removed 1 base at V and 4 bases at J, with 12 bases between. The CDR3 has 15 residues. CDR3 nucleotides: TGTGCCAGCAGCGTATCCCCGGTTGCCGGAAACACCATATATTTT. This translates into CASSVSPVAGNTIYF. Full variable domain (outside the CDR3, taken from reference TRBV9 and TRBJ1-3): DSGVTQTPKHLITATGQRVTLRCSPRSGDLSVYWYQQSLDQGLQFLIQYYNGEERAKGNILERFSAQQFPDLHSELNLSSLELGDSALYFCASSVSPVAGNTIYFGEGSWLTVV.

This clone is medium-sized in the sample. V usage is TRBV4-1 and J usage is TRBJ2-3, with 8 positions matching TRBD2. CDR1 MGHRA and CDR2 YSYEKL come from the germline V gene. The V segment lost 0 bases and the J segment 5 bases; nucleotides outside the gene matches: 7. This CDR3 has 16 amino acids. CDR3 coding DNA: TGCGCCAGCAGCCAAGAGCCTCGGGGGGGGTTAGATACGCAGTATTTT. Its protein is CASSQEPRGGLDTQYF.

The chain is built from TRBV12-5 and TRBJ1-2, with D perhaps TRBD1 (5 bases). V was shortened by 6 bases and J by 2 bases, with 13 bases between the two germline ends. Germline lookup yields CDR1 LGHNT and CDR2 FRNRAP. The CDR3 is 14 residues long. In DNA, the CDR3 is TGTGCTAGTGGCTATGACAGTCCGAACTATGGCTACACCTTC. Translating it yields CASGYDSPNYGYTF.

The chain combines TRBV5-1 with TRBJ1-1; 7 nucleotides agree with TRBD1. CDR1 and CDR2 (germline): SGHRS, YFSETQ. The CDR3 contains 14 residues. With V trimmed by 1 base and J by 6 bases, 6 bases remained unmatched. Written as DNA, the CDR3 is TGCGCCAGCAGCTTGATACAGGGGACCGCTGAAGCTTTCTTT. It is translated as CASSLIQGTAEAFF.

The chain is built from TRBV5-1 and TRBJ1-5, with a weak D call TRBD1 (5 bases). Germline loops: CDR1 SGHRS, CDR2 YFSETQ. Trimming stripped 0 bases from V and 4 bases from J, with 5 bases between. The CDR3 is made up of 13 amino acids. The CDR3 coding sequence is TGCGCCAGCAGCTTGGCAGGGAATCAGCCCCAGCATTTT. Its translation is CASSLAGNQPQHF.

The J gene is TRBJ2-7, the V gene TRBV19; 11 bases line up with TRBD2. V lost 1 base and J lost 5; bases outside the gene matches: 1. This CDR3 contains 14 residues. The germline CDR1 and CDR2 sequences are LNHDA and SQIVND (reference sequence). The CDR3 nucleotides are TGTGCCAGTAGTATAGTAGCGGGAGGGGACGAGCAGTACTTC. The encoded protein is CASSIVAGGDEQYF. Full variable domain (outside the CDR3, taken from reference TRBV19 and TRBJ2-7): DGGITQSPKYLFRKEGQNVTLSCEQNLNHDAMYWYRQDPGQGLRLIYYSQIVNDFQKGDIAEGYSVSREKKESFPLTVTSAQKNPTAFYLCASSIVAGGDEQYFGPGTRLTVT.

The chain combines TRBV18 with TRBJ1-1; D is undetermined. The CDR3 spans 14 residues. Germline V lookup: CDR1 KGHSH, CDR2 LQKENI. V was shortened by 3 bases and J by 0 bases, with 8 bases between the two germline ends. The CDR3, as DNA: TGTGCCAGCTCACCGATGGTGATGAACACTGAAGCTTTCTTT. It specifies CASSPMVMNTEAFF.

The gene calls are TRBV7-8 and TRBJ1-5; 10 bases line up with TRBD1. With 5 bases clipped from V and 7 bases from J, the junction kept 11 bases outside the gene matches. Germline-derived CDR1 and CDR2 are SGHVS and FQNEAQ. The length of the CDR3 is 16 residues. CDR3 sequence reads: CASSGRQGAATQPQHF. CDR3 DNA sequence: TGTGCCAGCAGCGGCAGACAGGGGGCCGCCACGCAGCCCCAGCATTTT.

This clone showed up just once. The CDR3 sequence is CASSLNGRYEQYF. The DNA for the CDR3 is TGCGCCAGCAGCTTGAATGGACGCTACGAGCAGTACTTC. The chain carries TRBV5-1 and TRBJ2-5; D is undetermined. The DNA end is more similar to TRBJ2-7, so the J call may be wrong. Per germline, CDR1 SGHRS and CDR2 YFSETQ. The CDR3 runs 13 residues.

CDR3 in DNA: TGTGCCAGCAGTTTGGGCGGGGTCCTCTCCTACGAGCAGTACTTC. It specifies CASSLGGVLSYEQYF. This sequence joins TRBV28 and TRBJ2-7; tentatively, D is TRBD2 (6 bases). The CDR3 sequence is 15 residues long. V dropped 3 bases and J dropped 0 bases, with 12 bases sitting between them. Germline values: CDR1 MDHEN, CDR2 SYDVKM.

V and J are TRBV27 and TRBJ2-7; D is ambiguous. The CDR3 runs 13 residues. Trimming removed 2 bases from V and 0 bases from J, with 5 bases in between. The germline V gene encodes CDR1 MNHEY and CDR2 SMNVEV (reference sequence). The CDR3 DNA is TGTGCCAGCAGTTTAATTTCCTCCTACGAGCAGTACTTC. Translated: CASSLISSYEQYF.

CDR3 DNA sequence: TGTGCCAGTAGTCAACCAGGAACCCAAGAGACCCAGTACTTC. As protein: CASSQPGTQETQYF. This chain uses TRBV19 with TRBJ2-5; the D is unclear. V was trimmed by 5 bases and J by 1 base, leaving 11 bases between them. Germline CDR1 reads LNHDA; CDR2 reads SQIVND (reference sequence). The CDR3 runs to 14 residues.

The chain joins TRBV6-5 to TRBJ1-1; D not resolved. Trimming cost V 0 bases and J 0 bases, with 8 bases left between them. CDR1 MNHEY and CDR2 SVGAGI come from the germline V gene. The CDR3 is 15 residues long. CDR3 nucleotides: TGTGCCAGCAGTTACTCCCGCGGGGTGAACACTGAAGCTTTCTTT. The encoded protein is CASSYSRGVNTEAFF.

This rearrangement joins TRBV5-4 to TRBJ1-6; 10 bases fit TRBD1. From germline, CDR1 is SGHNT and CDR2 YYREEE (reference sequence). CDR3 size: 14 residues. The DNA of the CDR3 is TGTGCAGCCGGATTGGGACAGGGGAATTCACCCCTCCACTTT. Residues: CAAGLGQGNSPLHF.

CDR3 bases: TGTGCCAGCTCCCGGGGACAGGGGGCGACTGAAGCTTTCTTT. Translation: CASSRGQGATEAFF. The chain links TRBV18 to TRBJ1-1, with 12 nucleotides matching TRBD1. V shed 6 bases, J shed 5 bases, and the junction held 4 bases outside the gene matches. The germline V gene encodes CDR1 KGHSH and CDR2 LQKENI. This CDR3 is built from 14 residues.

The V call is TRBV27, the J call TRBJ1-2, with 9 bases lining up with TRBD1. CDR3 length equals 14 residues. V dropped 7 bases and J dropped 6; count of bases not matched to a gene: 9. CDR1 is MNHEY and CDR2 is SMNVEV in the germline V gene (reference sequence). The CDR3, as DNA: TGTGCCAGCAAAGAAGTGGACAGGGGTAATGGCTACACCTTC. Translating it yields CASKEVDRGNGYTF.

This rearrangement joins TRBV2 to TRBJ2-6; 11 bases agree with TRBD1. CDR3 length: 18 residues. The germline V gene encodes CDR1 SNHLY and CDR2 FYNNEI. Losses at the gene ends were 6 bases for V and 4 bases for J; bases not matched to a gene: 11. The CDR3: CASRWDRGVPSGANVLTF. CDR3 sequence (DNA): TGTGCCAGCAGATGGGACAGGGGGGTTCCGTCCGGGGCCAACGTCCTGACTTTC.

V usage is TRBV30 and J usage is TRBJ1-5; D is unclear. The CDR3 totals 13 residues. With 3 bases removed from V and 7 bases from J, the gap between germline ends came to 13 bases. CDR1 is GTSNPN and CDR2 is SVGIG in the germline V gene (reference sequence). DNA for the CDR3: TGTGCCTGGAGCCAGGATGGTAGGCAGCCCCAGCATTTT. Translation gives CAWSQDGRQPQHF.